Shown below are 5 T cell receptor beta chains from a single sample sequenced in a study of T cell responses to AZD1222 COVID-19 vaccine. This table comes from immunoSEQ multiplex PCR, and its TCRdb copy is limited to in-frame clones, with some not included. This table has about 140,000 clones, approximately 92% appearing once. The starting material was peripheral blood, obtained on day 0 of AZD1222 vaccination. These receptors all come from an adult in good health.

This chain joins TRBV2 and TRBJ1-5; D call uncertain. Looked up from germline, CDR1 is SNHLY and CDR2 is FYNNEI. The CDR3 is 14 residues long. V lost 6 bases, J lost 10 bases, and 19 bases lay in between. This CDR3 is CASSITDAKGPQHF. The CDR3, as DNA: TGTGCCAGCAGCATTACGGACGCGAAAGGACCCCAGCATTTT. The whole variable domain, remainder taken from reference TRBV2 and TRBJ1-5, is EPEVTQTPSHQVTQMGQEVILRCVPISNHLYFYWYRQILGQKVEFLVSFYNNEISEKSEIFDDQFSVERPDGSNFTLKIRSTKLEDSAMYFCASSITDAKGPQHFGDGTRLSIL.

The chain has TRBV11-2 and TRBJ1-6; D is unresolved. The V gene lost 5 bases and the J gene lost 8 bases, with 7 bases spanning the gap. This CDR3 has 12 residues. In germline, CDR1 is SGHAT, CDR2 FQNNGV. The CDR3 coding sequence is TGTGCCAGCAGCAAGACCCATTCACCCCTCCACTTT. It translates to CASSKTHSPLHF. The entire variable domain, with the rest obtained from reference TRBV11-2 and TRBJ1-6, is as follows: EAGVAQSPRYKIIEKRQSVAFWCNPISGHATLYWYQQILGQGPKLLIQFQNNGVVDDSQLPKDRFSAERLKGVDSTLKIQPAKLEDSAVYLCASSKTHSPLHFGNGTRLTVT.

The rearrangement links TRBV5-1 to TRBJ2-5; 8 bases map to TRBD2. The ends lost 1 base at V and 4 bases at J; junction bases unmatched: 6. This CDR3 spans 15 amino acids. CDR1 SGHRS and CDR2 YFSETQ come from the germline V gene. In nucleotides, the CDR3 is TGCGCCAGCAGCTTGACGGGAGGGAGGGGAGAGACCCAGTACTTC. Residues: CASSLTGGRGETQYF.

The chain joins TRBV11-2 to TRBJ2-7; 9 bases are shared with TRBD2. The CDR3 is 15 residues long. CDR1 and CDR2 from the germline V gene are SGHAT and FQNNGV. Unmatched junction bases numbered 3, after V lost 2 bases and J lost 1 base. CDR3 sequence: CASSLRAGGSYEQYF. The CDR3 DNA reads TGTGCCAGCAGCTTACGAGCGGGGGGTTCCTACGAGCAGTACTTC.

This clone appeared a single time. This sequence joins TRBV18 and TRBJ2-7; the D is unclear. Germline CDR1 reads KGHSH; CDR2 reads LQKENI. The CDR3 is made up of 15 amino acids. The germline V and J ends were trimmed by 3 bases and 0 bases, with 12 bases remaining between them. The CDR3 spells CASSPQRVSSYEQYF. Here the CDR3 DNA reads TGTGCCAGCTCACCTCAACGGGTTAGCTCCTACGAGCAGTACTTC.